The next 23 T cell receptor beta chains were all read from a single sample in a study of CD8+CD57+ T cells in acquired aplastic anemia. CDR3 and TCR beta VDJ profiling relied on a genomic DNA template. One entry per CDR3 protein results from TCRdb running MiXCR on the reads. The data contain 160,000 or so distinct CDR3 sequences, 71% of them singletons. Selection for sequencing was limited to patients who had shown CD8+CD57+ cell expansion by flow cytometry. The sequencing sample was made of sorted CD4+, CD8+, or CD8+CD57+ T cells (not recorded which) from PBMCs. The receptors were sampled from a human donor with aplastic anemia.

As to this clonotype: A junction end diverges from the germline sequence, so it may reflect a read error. The CDR3 nucleotides are TGTGCCATCAGTGAGGGGCAGGGGAGCGATGAGCAGTTCTTC. It yields the protein CAISEGQGSDEQFF. This sequence joins TRBV6-4 and TRBJ2-1, with D perhaps TRBD1 (6 bases). The CDR3 is 14 residues long. The germline V gene has CDR1 MRHNA and CDR2 SNTAGT.

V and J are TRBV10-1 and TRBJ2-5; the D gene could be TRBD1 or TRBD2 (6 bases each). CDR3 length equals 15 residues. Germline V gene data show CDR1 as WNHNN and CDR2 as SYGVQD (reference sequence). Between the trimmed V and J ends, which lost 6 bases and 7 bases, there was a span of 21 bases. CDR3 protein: CASRDGGRWFRTQYF. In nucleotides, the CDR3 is TGCGCCAGCAGGGATGGGGGGCGGTGGTTCAGGACCCAGTACTTC.

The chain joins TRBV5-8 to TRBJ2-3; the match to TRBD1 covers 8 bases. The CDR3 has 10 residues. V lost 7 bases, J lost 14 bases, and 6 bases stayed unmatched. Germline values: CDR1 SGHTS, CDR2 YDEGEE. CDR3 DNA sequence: TGTGCCAGCCATACAGGGGGGAGGTATTTT. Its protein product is CASHTGGRYF.

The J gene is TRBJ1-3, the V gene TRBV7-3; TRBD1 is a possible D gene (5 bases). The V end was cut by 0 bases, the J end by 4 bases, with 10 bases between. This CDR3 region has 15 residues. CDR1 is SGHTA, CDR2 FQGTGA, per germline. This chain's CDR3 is CASSLTGRSGNTIYF. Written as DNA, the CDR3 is TGTGCCAGCAGCTTAACGGGGCGGTCAGGAAACACCATATATTTT.

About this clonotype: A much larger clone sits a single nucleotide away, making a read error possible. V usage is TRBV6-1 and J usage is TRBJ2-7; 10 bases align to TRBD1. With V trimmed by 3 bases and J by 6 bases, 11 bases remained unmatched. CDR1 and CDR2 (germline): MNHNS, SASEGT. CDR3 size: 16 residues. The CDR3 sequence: CASSDSLGQGGAEQYF. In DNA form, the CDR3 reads TGTGCCAGCAGTGATTCCCTCGGACAGGGGGGGGCCGAGCAGTACTTC.

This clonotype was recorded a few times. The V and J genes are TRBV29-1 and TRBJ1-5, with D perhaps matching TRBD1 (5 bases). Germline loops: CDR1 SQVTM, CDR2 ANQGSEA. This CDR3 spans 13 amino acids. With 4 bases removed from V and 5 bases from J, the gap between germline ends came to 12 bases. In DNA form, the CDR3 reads TGCAGCGTTGTATCCGACAGCTATCAGCCCCAGCATTTT. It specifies CSVVSDSYQPQHF.

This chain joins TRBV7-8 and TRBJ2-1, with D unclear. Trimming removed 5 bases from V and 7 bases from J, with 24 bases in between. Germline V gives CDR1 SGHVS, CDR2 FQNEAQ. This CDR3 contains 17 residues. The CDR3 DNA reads TGTGCCAGCAGCCCATTTGGGTCCGGGCCTAGTCGGAATGAGCAGTTCTTC. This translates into CASSPFGSGPSRNEQFF.

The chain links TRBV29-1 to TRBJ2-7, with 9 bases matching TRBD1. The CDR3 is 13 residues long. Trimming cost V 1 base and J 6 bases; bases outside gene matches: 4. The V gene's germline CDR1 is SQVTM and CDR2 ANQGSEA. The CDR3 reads CSVEGDRVSEQYF. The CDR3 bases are TGCAGCGTTGAAGGGGACAGGGTCTCCGAGCAGTACTTC.

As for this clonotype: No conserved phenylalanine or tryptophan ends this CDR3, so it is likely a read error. In DNA, the CDR3 is TGCAGCGTTGTGAGGGACAGGGAACAGAACGTAGCTTTCCTT. This codes for CSVVRDREQNVAFL. The chain links TRBV29-1 to TRBJ1-1, with 9 bases lining up with TRBD1. In germline, CDR1 is SQVTM, CDR2 ANQGSEA. V gave up 4 bases and J gave up 10 bases; unmatched junction bases: 13. The CDR3 has 14 amino acids.

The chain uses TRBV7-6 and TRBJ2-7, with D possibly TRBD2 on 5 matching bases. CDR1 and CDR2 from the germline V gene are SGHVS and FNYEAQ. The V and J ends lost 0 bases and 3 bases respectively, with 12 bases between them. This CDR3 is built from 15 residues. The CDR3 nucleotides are TGTGCCAGCAGCTTAGCGGAGCCAGCGGTCTACGAGCAGTACTTC. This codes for CASSLAEPAVYEQYF.

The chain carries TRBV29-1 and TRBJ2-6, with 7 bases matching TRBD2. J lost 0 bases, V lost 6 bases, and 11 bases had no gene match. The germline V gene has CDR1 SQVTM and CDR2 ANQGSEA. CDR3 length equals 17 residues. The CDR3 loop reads CSVGRGGVLSGANVLTF. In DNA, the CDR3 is TGCAGCGTGGGAAGGGGAGGGGTCCTCTCTGGGGCCAACGTCCTGACTTTC. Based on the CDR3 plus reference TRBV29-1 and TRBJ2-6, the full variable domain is SAVISQKPSRDICQRGTSLTIQCQVDSQVTMMFWYRQQPGQSLTLIATANQGSEATYESGFVIDKFPISRPNLTFSTLTVSNMSPEDSSIYLCSVGRGGVLSGANVLTFGAGSRLTVL.

CDR3 in amino acids: CASSFGQGAGGYTF. CDR3 nucleotides: TGTGCCAGCAGCTTTGGACAGGGGGCAGGTGGCTACACCTTC. V gene TRBV5-8 combines with J gene TRBJ1-2; 11 bases agree with TRBD1. The CDR3 loop spans 14 amino acids. Trimming took 2 bases from V and 7 from J; bases not matched to a gene: 4. The germline V gene has CDR1 SGHTS and CDR2 YDEGEE.

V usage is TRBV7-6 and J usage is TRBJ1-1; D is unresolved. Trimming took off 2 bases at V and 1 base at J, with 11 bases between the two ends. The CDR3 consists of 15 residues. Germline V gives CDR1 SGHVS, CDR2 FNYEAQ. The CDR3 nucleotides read TGTGCCAGCAGCTTATCCGTGGGCTCGAACACTGAAGCTTTCTTT. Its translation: CASSLSVGSNTEAFF.

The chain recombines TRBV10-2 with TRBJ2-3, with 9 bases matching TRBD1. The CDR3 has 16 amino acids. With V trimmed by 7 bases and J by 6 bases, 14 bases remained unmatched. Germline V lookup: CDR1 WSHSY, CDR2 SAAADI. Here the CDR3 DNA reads TGCGCCAGCACCCAGGCGGGGACAGGGTATTCGGATACGCAGTATTTT. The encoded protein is CASTQAGTGYSDTQYF.

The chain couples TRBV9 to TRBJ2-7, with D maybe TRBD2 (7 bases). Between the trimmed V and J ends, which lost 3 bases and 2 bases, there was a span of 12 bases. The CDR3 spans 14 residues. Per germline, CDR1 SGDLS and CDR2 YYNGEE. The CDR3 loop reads CASSGGGTTYEQYF. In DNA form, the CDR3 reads TGTGCCAGCAGCGGGGGAGGGACAACCTACGAGCAGTACTTC.

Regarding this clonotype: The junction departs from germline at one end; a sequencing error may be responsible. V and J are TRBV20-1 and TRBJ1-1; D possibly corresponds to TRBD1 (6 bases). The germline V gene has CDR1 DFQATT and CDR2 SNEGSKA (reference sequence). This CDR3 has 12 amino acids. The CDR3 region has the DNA TGCAGTGCCTGGAAGGGGGACACTGAAGCTCTCTTT. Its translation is CSAWKGDTEALF.

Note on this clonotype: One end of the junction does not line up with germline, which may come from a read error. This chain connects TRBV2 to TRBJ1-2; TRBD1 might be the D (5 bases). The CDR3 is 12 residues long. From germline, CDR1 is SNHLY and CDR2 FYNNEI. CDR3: CASSEWDYRYTF. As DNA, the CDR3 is TGTGCCAGCAGTGAATGGGACTATCGCTACACCTTC.

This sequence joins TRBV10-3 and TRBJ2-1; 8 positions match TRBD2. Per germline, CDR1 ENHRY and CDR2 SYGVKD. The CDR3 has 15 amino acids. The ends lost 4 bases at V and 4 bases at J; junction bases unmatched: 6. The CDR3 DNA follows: TGTGCCATCAGTGGCACGAGCGGGGGTTACAATGAGCAGTTCTTC. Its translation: CAISGTSGGYNEQFF.

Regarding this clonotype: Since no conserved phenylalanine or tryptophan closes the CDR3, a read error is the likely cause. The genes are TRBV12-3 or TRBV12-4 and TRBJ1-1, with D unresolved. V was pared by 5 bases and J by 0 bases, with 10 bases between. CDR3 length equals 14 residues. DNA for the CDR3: TGTGCCAGCAGTCCTAGGCCAGTGAACACTGAAGCTTTCTGT. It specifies CASSPRPVNTEAFC.

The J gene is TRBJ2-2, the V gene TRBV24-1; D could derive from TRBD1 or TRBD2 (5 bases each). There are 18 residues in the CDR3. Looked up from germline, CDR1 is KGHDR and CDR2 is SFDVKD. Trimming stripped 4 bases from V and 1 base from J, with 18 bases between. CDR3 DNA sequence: TGTGCCACCAGTGACAAGGGACGGCTCGAAAAGAACACCGGGGAGCTGTTTTTT. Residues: CATSDKGRLEKNTGELFF.

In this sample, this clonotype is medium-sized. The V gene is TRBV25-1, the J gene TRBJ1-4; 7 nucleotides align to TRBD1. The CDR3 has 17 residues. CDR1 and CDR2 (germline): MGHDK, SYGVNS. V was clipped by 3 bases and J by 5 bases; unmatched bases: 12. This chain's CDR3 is CASSDVARDSTNEKLFF. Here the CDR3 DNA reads TGTGCCAGCAGTGACGTAGCCCGGGACAGTACAAATGAAAAACTGTTTTTT.

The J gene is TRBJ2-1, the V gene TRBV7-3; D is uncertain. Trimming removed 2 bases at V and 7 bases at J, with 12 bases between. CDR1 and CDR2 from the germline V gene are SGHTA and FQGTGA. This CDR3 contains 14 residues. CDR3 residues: CASSLQSIWNEQFF. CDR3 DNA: TGTGCCAGCAGCTTACAAAGTATTTGGAATGAGCAGTTCTTC.

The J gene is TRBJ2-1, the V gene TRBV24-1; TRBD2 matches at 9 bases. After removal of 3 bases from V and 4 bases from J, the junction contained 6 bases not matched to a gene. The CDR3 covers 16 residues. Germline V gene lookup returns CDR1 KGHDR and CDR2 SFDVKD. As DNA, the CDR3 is TGTGCCACCAGTGATCACGGGACTAGCACATACAATGAGCAGTTCTTC. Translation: CATSDHGTSTYNEQFF.